This T cell receptor beta chain was captured by sequencing in a study of blood T cell repertoires in COVID-19. Here immunoSEQ multiplex PCR was the method, and the copy in TCRdb shows in-frame clones only, minus some. The table records some 72,000 clones, 70% to 90% of them present only once. The sequence came from a man in his forties or fifties with active COVID-19. The sample consisted of peripheral blood.

The CDR3 reads CASSLLGGDRGIQYF. The DNA for the CDR3 is TGTGCCAGCAGCCTACTAGGGGGGGACAGGGGCATTCAGTACTTC. The chain combines TRBV28 with TRBJ2-4; 10 bases agree with TRBD1. J was trimmed by 9 bases and V by 6 bases; bases with no gene match: 11. This CDR3 has 15 residues. Germline CDR1 is MDHEN and CDR2 is SYDVKM.